The TCR beta chain under discussion was sequenced for a study of T cell responses to AZD1222 COVID-19 vaccine. In germline, CDR1 is LGHDT, CDR2 YNNKEL (reference sequence). The length of the CDR3 is 17 residues. V lost 1 base to trimming and J lost 6 bases; unmatched junction nucleotides: 6. Assay used: immunoSEQ multiplex PCR; TCRdb lists only in-frame clones, some missing. The table includes more than 80,000 clones, 85% to 90% detected once. The J gene is TRBJ2-7, the V gene TRBV3-1 (or the pseudogene TRBV3-2), with 16 bases lining up with TRBD2. The TCR sequence derives from an adult in good health. The material was peripheral blood, obtained on day 0 of AZD1222 vaccination. CDR3 DNA sequence: TGTGCCAGCAGCCAAGCGGGTGGGACTAGCGGGAGGGGCGAGCAGTACTTC. Its protein product is CASSQAGGTSGRGEQYF.